The source of this TCR beta chain is a study of T cells and Merkel cell carcinoma outcomes. This clone occurred once. Antigen: not known. TCRdb's table, derived via immunoSEQ multiplex PCR, lists solely in-frame clones and lacks some. The repertoire includes 8,500 to 10,000 clones, under 90% of them detected once, and about 2.5% sits in the top ten. V lost 0 bases, J lost 2 bases, and 8 bases lay in between. Germline assignment: CDR1 SGHRS and CDR2 YFSETQ. CDR3 length equals 15 residues. Study-level points and caveats: Repertoire plus T-cell density reportedly predicted Merkel cell carcinoma outcomes.

This TCR was recovered from a human donor with Merkel cell carcinoma. The sample consisted of tumor tissue from Merkel cell carcinoma. This rearrangement joins TRBV5-1 to TRBJ2-2; D is perhaps TRBD1 (5 bases). This chain's CDR3 is CASSLGRVNTGELFF. The CDR3 DNA is TGCGCCAGCAGCTTGGGCAGGGTAAACACCGGGGAGCTGTTTTTT.